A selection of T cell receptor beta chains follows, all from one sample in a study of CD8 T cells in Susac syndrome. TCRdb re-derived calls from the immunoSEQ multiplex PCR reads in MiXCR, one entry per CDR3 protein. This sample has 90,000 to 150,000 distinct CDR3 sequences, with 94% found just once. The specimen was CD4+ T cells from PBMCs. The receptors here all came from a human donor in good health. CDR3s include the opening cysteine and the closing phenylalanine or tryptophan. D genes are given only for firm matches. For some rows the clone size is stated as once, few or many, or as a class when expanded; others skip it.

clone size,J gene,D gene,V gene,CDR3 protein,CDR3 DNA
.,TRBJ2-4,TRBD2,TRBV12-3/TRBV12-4,CASSPGPLTSGSKNIQYF,TGTGCCAGCAGTCCAGGGCCCCTGACTAGCGGGAGTAAAAACATTCAGTACTTC
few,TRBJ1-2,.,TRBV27,CASSFPNYGYTF,TGTGCCAGCAGTTTTCCCAACTATGGCTACACCTTC
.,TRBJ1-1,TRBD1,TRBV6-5,CASSYTRDSTEAFF,TGTGCCAGCAGTTACACCCGGGACAGCACTGAAGCTTTCTTT
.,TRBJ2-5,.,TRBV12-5,CASGLSPGRQETQYF,TGTGCTAGTGGTTTGTCCCCCGGACGCCAAGAGACCCAGTACTTC
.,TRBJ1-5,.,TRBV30,CAWSPTRNNQPQHF,TGTGCCTGGAGTCCTACAAGAAACAATCAGCCCCAGCATTTT
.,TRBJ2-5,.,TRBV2,CASSELRQETQYF,TGTGCCAGCAGTGAACTCCGCCAAGAGACCCAGTACTTC
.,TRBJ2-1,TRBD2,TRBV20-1,CSGAGGLGSYNEQFF,TGCAGTGGAGCGGGAGGGCTGGGGTCCTACAATGAGCAGTTCTTC
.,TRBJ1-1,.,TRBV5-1,CASSRGGTEAFF,TGCGCCAGCAGCCGGGGGGGCACTGAAGCTTTCTTT
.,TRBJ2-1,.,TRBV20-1,CSAPGPTIDNEQFF,TGCAGTGCCCCGGGGCCTACCATTGACAATGAGCAGTTCTTC
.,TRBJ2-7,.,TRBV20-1,CSAIFFGGDDEQYF,TGCAGTGCTATATTCTTTGGTGGAGATGACGAGCAGTACTTC
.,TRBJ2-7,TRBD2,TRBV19,CASSKTSGSYEQYF,TGTGCCAGTAGTAAGACTAGCGGTTCCTACGAGCAGTACTTC
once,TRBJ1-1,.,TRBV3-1,CASSQGVGVREAFF,TGTGCCAGCAGCCAAGGAGTCGGGGTCAGAGAAGCTTTCTTT
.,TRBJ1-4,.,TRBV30,CAWSVPGVGEKLFF,TGTGCCTGGAGCGTACCGGGGGTCGGTGAAAAACTGTTTTTT
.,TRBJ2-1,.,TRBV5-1,CASSLVQDTHEQFF,TGCGCCAGCAGCTTGGTCCAGGATACGCATGAGCAGTTCTTC
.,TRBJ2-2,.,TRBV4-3,CASRPGVEVTGELFF,TGCGCCAGCAGACCAGGGGTAGAGGTCACCGGGGAGCTGTTTTTT
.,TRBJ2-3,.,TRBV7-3,CASSSDLDAGYTQYF,TGTGCCAGCAGCTCAGATCTAGATGCAGGCTATACGCAGTATTTT
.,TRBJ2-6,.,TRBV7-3,CASSPQTSSGANVLTF,TGTGCCAGCAGCCCCCAGACCAGCTCTGGGGCCAACGTCCTGACTTTC
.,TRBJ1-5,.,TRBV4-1,CASSQDWGEGNQPQHF,TGCGCCAGCAGCCAAGATTGGGGTGAAGGCAATCAGCCCCAGCATTTT
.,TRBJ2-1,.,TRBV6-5,CASSVTGFAYNEQFF,TGTGCCAGCAGTGTCACAGGGTTCGCCTACAATGAGCAGTTCTTC
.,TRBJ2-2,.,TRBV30,CAWSIRGVSTGELFF,TGTGCCTGGAGCATCAGGGGGGTTTCTACCGGGGAGCTGTTTTTT
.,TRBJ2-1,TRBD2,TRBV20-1,CSASGTSPFF,TGCAGTGCTAGCGGGACTAGCCCGTTCTTC
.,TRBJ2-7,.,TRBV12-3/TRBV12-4,CASSSDVSSYEQYF,TGTGCCAGCAGTTCGGACGTCAGCTCCTACGAGCAGTACTTC